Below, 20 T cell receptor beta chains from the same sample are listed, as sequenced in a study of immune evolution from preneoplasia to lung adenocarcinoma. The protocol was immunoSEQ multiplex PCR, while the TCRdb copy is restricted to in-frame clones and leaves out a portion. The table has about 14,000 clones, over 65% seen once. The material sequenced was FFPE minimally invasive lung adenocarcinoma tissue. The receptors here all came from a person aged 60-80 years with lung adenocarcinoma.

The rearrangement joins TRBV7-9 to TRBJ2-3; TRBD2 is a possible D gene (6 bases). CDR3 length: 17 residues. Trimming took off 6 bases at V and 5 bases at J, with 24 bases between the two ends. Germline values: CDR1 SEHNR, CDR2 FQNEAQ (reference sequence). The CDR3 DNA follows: TGTGCCAGCAGTCCCATCGTATTAGGGAGGAGGGGAGATACGCAGTATTTT. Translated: CASSPIVLGRRGDTQYF.

The CDR3 sequence is CASVEMGQGDEQYF. In DNA, the CDR3 is TGTGCCAGCGTTGAGATGGGACAGGGTGACGAGCAGTACTTC. The chain joins TRBV2 to TRBJ2-7; TRBD1 aligns across 9 bases. Per germline, CDR1 SNHLY and CDR2 FYNNEI. The CDR3 has 14 amino acids. V lost 8 bases and J lost 5; bases outside the gene matches: 10.

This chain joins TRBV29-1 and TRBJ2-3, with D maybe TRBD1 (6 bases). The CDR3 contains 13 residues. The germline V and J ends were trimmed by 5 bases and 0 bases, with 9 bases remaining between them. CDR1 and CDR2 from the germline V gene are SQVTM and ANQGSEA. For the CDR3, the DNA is TGCAGCGTTACTGGACAGAGCACAGATACGCAGTATTTT. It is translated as CSVTGQSTDTQYF.

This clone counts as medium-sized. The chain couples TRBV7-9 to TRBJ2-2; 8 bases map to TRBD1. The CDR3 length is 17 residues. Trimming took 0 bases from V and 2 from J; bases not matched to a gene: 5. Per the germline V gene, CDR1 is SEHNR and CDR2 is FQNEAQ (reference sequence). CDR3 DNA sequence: TGTGCCAGCAGCTTAGCTCGGGACAGGACCAACACCGGGGAGCTGTTTTTT. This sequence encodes CASSLARDRTNTGELFF.

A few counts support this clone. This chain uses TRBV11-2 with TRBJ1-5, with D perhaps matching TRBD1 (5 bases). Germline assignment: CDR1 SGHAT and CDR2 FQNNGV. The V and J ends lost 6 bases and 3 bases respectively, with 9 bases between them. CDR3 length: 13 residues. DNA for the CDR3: TGTGCCAGCAGTCAGGGAGTCAATCAGCCCCAGCATTTT. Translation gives CASSQGVNQPQHF.

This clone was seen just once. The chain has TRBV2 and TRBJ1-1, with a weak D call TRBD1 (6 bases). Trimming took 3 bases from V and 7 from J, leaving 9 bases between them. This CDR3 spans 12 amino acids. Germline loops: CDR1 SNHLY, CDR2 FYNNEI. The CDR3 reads CASSDPTGEAFF. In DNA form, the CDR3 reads TGTGCCAGCAGTGACCCGACAGGTGAAGCTTTCTTT.

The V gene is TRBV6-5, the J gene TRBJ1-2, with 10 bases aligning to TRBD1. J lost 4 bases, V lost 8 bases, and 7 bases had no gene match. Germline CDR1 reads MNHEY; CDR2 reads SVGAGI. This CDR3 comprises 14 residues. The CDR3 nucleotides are TGTGCCAGCGGGGGGACAGGGGATGCCTATGGCTACACCTTC. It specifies CASGGTGDAYGYTF.

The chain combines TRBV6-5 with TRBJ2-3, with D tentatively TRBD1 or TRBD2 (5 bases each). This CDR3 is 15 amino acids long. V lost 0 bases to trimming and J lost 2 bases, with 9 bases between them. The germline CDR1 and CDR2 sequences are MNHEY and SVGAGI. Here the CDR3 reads CASSYSLGDTDTQYF. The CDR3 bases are TGTGCCAGCAGTTACTCTCTGGGGGACACAGATACGCAGTATTTT.

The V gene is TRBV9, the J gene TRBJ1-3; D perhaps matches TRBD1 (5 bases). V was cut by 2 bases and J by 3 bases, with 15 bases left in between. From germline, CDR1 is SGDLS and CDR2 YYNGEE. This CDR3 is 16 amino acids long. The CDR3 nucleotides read TGTGCCAGCAGCGTTACGGACAATCCCCTTGGAAACACCATATATTTT. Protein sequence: CASSVTDNPLGNTIYF.

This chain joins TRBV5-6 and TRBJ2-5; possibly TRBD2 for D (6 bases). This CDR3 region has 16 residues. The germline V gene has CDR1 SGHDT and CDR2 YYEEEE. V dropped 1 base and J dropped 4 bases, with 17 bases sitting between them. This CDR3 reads CASSLFDGAGGETQYF. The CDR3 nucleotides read TGTGCCAGCAGCTTGTTCGATGGAGCCGGGGGAGAGACCCAGTACTTC.

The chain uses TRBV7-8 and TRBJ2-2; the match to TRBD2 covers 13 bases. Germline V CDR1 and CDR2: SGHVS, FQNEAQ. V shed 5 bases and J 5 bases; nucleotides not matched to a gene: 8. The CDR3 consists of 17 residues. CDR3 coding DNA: TGTGCCAGCAGCCCAAGACTAGCGGGAGGTTATACCGGGGAGCTGTTTTTT. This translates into CASSPRLAGGYTGELFF.

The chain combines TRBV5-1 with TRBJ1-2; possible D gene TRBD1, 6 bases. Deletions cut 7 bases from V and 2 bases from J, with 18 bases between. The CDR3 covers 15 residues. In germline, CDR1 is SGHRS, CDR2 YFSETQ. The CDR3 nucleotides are TGCGCCAGCTTCCTGGACCCCGGACAGAACTATGGCTACACCTTC. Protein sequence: CASFLDPGQNYGYTF.

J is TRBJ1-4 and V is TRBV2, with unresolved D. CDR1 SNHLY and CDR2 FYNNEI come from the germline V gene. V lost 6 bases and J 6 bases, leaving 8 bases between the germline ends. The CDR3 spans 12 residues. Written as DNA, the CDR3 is TGTGCCAGCAGGGCTGATGATGAAAAACTGTTTTTT. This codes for CASRADDEKLFF.

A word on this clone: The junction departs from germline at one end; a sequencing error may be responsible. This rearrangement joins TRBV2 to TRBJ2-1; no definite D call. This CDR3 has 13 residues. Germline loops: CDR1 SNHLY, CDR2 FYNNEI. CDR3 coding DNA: TGTGCCAGCACCACGACGGGCGGCAATCAGCAGTTCTTC. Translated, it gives CASTTTGGNQQFF.

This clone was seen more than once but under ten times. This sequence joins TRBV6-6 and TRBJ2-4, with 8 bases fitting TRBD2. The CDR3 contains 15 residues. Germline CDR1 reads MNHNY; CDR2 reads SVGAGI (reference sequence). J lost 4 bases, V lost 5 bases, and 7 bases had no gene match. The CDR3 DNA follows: TGTGCCAGCAGTCCCCGCTTAGCGGGGAAAAACATTCAGTACTTC. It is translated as CASSPRLAGKNIQYF.

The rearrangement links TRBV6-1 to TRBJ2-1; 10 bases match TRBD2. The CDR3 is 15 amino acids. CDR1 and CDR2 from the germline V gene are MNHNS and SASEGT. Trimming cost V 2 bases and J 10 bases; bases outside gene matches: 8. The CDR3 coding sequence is TGTGCCAGCAGTGAAACTAGCGGGGCTCCATTGGAGCAGTTCTTC. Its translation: CASSETSGAPLEQFF.

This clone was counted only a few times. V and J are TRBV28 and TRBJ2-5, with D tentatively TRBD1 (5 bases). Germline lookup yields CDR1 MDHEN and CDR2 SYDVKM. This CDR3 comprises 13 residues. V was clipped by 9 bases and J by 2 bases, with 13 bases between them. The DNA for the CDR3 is TGTGCCAGTCGACAGTACCCGCAAGAGACCCAGTACTTC. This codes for CASRQYPQETQYF. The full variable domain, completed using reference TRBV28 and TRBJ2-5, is DVKVTQSSRYLVKRTGEKVFLECVQDMDHENMFWYRQDPGLGLRLIYFSYDVKMKEKGDIPEGYSVSREKKERFSLILESASTNQTSMYLCASRQYPQETQYFGPGTRLLVL.

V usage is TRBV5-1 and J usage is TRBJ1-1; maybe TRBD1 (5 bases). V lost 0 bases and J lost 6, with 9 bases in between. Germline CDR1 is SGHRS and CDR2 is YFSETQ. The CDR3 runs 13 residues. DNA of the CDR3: TGCGCCAGCAGCTTGGTACCCAGGGCTGAAGCTTTCTTT. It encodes CASSLVPRAEAFF.

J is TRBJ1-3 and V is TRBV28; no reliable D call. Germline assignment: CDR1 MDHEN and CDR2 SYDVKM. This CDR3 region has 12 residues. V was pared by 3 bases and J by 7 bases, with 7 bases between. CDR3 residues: CASSFRLNTIYF. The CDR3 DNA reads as TGTGCCAGCAGTTTTCGCTTGAACACCATATATTTT.

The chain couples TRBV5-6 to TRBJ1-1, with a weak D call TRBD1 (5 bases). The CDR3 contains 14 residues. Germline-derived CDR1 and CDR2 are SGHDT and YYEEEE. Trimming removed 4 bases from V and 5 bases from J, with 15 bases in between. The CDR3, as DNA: TGTGCCAGCAGCCAGGCGGGGCATAGGACTGAAGCTTTCTTT. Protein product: CASSQAGHRTEAFF.